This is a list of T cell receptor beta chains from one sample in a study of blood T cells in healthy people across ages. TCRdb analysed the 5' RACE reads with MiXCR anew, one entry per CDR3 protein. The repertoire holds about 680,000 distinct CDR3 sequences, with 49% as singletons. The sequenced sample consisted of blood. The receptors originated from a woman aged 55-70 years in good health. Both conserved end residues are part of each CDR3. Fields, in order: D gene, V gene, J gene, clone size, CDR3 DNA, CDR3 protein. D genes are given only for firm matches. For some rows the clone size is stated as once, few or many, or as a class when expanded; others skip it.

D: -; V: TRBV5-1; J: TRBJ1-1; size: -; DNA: TGCGCCAGCAGCCCATTCGGGGGGGAGGGCACTGAAGCTTTCTTT; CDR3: CASSPFGGEGTEAFF
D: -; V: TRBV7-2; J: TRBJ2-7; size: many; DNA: TGTGCCAGCAGCCGCTCGGGGGGACAAACAACCTACGAGCAGTACTTC; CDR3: CASSRSGGQTTYEQYF
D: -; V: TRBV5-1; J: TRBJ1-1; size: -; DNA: TGCGCCAGCAGCTTGGATAATCCTATGAACACTGAAGCTTTCTTT; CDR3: CASSLDNPMNTEAFF
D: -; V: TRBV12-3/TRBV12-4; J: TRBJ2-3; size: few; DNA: TGTGCCAGCAGCATCCGGACGGCCACAGATACGCAGTATTTT; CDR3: CASSIRTATDTQYF
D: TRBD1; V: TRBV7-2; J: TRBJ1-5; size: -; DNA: TGTGCCAGCAGCTTAAAGTTAGTGGGACAGGTCAATCAGCCCCAGCATTTT; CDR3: CASSLKLVGQVNQPQHF
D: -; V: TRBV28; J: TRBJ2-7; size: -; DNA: TGTGCCAGCAGGACTGCCGAGGACAGCTCCTGCGAGCAGTACTTC; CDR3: CASRTAEDSSCEQYF
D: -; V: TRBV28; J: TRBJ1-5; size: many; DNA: TGTGCCAGCAGGGTCAGGTCCCATAGCAATCAGCCCCAGCATTTT; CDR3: CASRVRSHSNQPQHF
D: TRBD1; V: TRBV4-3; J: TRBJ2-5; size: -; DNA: TGCGCCAGCAGCCAAGAGGACAGGGTGGGTCAAGAGACCCAGTACTTC; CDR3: CASSQEDRVGQETQYF
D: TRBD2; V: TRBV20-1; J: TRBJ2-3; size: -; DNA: TGCAGTGCTAGCATGACTAGCGGCACAGATACGCAGTATTTT; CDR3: CSASMTSGTDTQYF
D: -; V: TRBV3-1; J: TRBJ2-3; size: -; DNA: TGTGCCAGCAGCCAACCGGCGGGACCGGCGGCGGATACGCAGTATTTT; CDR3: CASSQPAGPAADTQYF
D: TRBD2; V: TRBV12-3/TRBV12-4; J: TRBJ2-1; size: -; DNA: TGTGCCGGCAGGGGCGGGACTAGCATCGGTGAGCAGTTCTTC; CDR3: CAGRGGTSIGEQFF
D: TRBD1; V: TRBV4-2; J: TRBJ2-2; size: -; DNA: TGTGCCAGCAGCCAGGCCGGGACAGCTAACACCGGAGAGCTGTTTTTT; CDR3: CASSQAGTANTGELFF
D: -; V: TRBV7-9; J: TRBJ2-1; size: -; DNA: TGTGCCAGCAGCGGCCGGGACCACAATGAGCAGTTCTTC; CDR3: CASSGRDHNEQFF
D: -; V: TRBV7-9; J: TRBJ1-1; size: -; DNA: TGTGCCAGCAGCCTGCGACGCGAGGGGACTGAAGCTTTCTTT; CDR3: CASSLRREGTEAFF
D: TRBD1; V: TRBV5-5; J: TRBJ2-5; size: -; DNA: TGTGCCAGCAGCCCCCAGGGACAGGGAGGGACCCAGTACTTC; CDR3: CASSPQGQGGTQYF
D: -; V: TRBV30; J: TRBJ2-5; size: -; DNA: TGTGCCTGGAGTTCACGGCCGGGGGGCAAAGAGACCCAGTACTTC; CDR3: CAWSSRPGGKETQYF
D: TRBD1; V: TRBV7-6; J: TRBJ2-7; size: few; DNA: TGTGCCAGCAGACGGGACAGGGATTCCTACGAGCAGTACTTC; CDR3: CASRRDRDSYEQYF
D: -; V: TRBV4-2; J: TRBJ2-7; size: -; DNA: TGTGCCAGCAGCCAGGGTGATGAATACGAGCAGTACTTC; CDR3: CASSQGDEYEQYF
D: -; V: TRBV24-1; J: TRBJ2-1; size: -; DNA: TGTGCCACCAAAACTGGACTGGGCGGACACAATGAGCAGTTCTTC; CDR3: CATKTGLGGHNEQFF
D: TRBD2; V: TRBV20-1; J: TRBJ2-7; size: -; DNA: TGCAGTGCAAGGGGACTAGCGGGAGGAGTCGCCTACGAGCAGTACTTC; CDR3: CSARGLAGGVAYEQYF
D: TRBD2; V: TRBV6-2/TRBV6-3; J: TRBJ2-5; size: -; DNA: TGTGCCAGCAGTGACCCGGGACTAGCATGGACGACCCAGTACTTC; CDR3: CASSDPGLAWTTQYF
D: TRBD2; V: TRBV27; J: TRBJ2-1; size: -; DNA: TGTGCCAGCATCGATACCATGACTAGCGGGACGGATGAGCAGTTCTTC; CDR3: CASIDTMTSGTDEQFF
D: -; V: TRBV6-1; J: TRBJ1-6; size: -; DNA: TGTGCCAGCAGTGAAATGATAGGGTTGGCTTCACCCCTCCACTTT; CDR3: CASSEMIGLASPLHF
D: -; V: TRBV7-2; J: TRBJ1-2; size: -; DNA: TGTGCCAGCAGCCTCGGACCGACCGTCTATGGCTACACCTTC; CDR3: CASSLGPTVYGYTF
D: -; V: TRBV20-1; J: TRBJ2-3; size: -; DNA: TGCAGCCCCTTAGAGGGGGGGGGTACTAGCACAGATACGCAGTATTTT; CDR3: CSPLEGGGTSTDTQYF
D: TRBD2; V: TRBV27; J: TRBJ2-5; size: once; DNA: TGTGCCAGCAATTCCTCGGCGGGGCGGGGGATAGAGACCCAGTACTTC; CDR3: CASNSSAGRGIETQYF
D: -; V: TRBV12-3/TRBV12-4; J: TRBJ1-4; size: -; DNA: TGTGCCTGCAGCTCCAGTGTAGGGAGAGTCTCAACTAATGAAAAACTGTTTTTT; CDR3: CACSSSVGRVSTNEKLFF
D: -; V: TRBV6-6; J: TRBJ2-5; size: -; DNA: TGTGCCAGCAGTGCTAGGAGGGAGTTGGAGACCCAGTACTTC; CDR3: CASSARRELETQYF
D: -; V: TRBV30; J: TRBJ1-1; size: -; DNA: TGTGCCTGGAGTCCCCGCTGGAACACTGAAGCTTTCTTT; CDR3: CAWSPRWNTEAFF
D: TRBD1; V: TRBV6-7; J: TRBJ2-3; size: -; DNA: TGTGCCAGCAGCTCGGGACAGGAGAGCACAGATACGCAGTATTTT; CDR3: CASSSGQESTDTQYF
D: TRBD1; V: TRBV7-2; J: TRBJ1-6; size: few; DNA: TGTGCCAGCAGCTCTCCCCCGGGACAGCGTAATTCACCCCTCCACTTT; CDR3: CASSSPPGQRNSPLHF
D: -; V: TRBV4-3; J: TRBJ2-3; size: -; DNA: TGCGCCAGCAGCCAATCTGAAGTAAATACGCAGTATTTT; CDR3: CASSQSEVNTQYF
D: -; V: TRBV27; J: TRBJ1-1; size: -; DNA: TGTGCCAGCAGTCCCCCGCGCGATAGGGGAGAAGCTTTCTTT; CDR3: CASSPPRDRGEAFF